This TCR beta chain was found in a study of T cells in women clearing cervical HPV infection. In the study overall: No precancer developed; the control's incident HPV16 infection cleared within 12 months. Controls gave blood once infection was undetectable; cases at lesion identification. HLA type stays a possible confounder, typing being limited.

The CDR3 is 15 amino acids. CDR1 and CDR2 (germline): SEHNR, FQNEAQ (reference sequence). Regarding this clone: The sequence runs out 3 residues before the end of the CDR3; the remainder is reconstructed from the germline J gene.

Assay used: immunoSEQ multiplex PCR; TCRdb lists only in-frame clones, some missing. The listing records fewer than 35,000 clones. This receptor was taken from a woman aged 18-70 years with a cervical HPV16 infection that either progressed to CIN3+ or cleared (not recorded which). The chain joins TRBV7-9 to TRBJ2-2; 7 positions agree with TRBD1. Sequencing input: blood buffy coat. The CDR3 DNA, read in part, is TGTGCCAGCCACACTCTCGGGACAGACAATGAAAAG. It translates to CASHTLGTDNEK. The CDR3, in full, reads CASHTLGTDNEKLFF.